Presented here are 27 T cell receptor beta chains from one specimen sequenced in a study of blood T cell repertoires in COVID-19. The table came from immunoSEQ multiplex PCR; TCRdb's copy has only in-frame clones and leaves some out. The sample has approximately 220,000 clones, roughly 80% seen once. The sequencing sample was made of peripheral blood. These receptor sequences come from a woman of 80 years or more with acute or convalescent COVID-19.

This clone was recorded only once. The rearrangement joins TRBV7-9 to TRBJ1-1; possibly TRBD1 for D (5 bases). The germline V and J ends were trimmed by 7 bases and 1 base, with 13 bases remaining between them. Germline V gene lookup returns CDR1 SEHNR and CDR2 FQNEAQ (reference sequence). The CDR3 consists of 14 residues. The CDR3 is CASIKTGGNTEAFF. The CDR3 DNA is TGTGCCAGCATCAAAACGGGGGGGAACACTGAAGCTTTCTTT.

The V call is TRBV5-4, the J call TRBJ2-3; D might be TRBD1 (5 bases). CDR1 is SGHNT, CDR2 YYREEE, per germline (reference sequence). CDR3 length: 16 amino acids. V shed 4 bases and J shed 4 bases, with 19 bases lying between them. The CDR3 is CASSTRRQSGADTQYF. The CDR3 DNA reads TGTGCCAGCAGCACCCGTCGACAGAGTGGGGCAGATACGCAGTATTTT.

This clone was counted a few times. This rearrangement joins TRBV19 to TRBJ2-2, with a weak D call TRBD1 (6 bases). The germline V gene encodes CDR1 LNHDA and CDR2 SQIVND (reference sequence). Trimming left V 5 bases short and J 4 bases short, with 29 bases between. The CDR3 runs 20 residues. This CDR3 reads CASSLGSYIGTKWGTGELFF. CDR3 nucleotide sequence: TGTGCCAGTAGTTTAGGCTCCTACATCGGGACAAAATGGGGCACCGGGGAGCTGTTTTTT.

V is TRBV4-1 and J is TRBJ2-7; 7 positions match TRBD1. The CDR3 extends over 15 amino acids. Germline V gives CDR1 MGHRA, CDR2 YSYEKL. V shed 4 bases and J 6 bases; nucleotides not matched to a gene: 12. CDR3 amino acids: CASSPVRDRVSEQYF. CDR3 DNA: TGCGCCAGCAGCCCGGTCCGAGACAGGGTGTCCGAGCAGTACTTC.

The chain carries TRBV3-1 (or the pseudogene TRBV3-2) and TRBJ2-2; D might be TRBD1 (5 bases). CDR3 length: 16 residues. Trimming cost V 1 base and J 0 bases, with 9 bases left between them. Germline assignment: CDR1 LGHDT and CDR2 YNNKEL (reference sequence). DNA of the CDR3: TGTGCCAGCAGCCAAGCACAGGCTTCGAACACCGGGGAGCTGTTTTTT. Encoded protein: CASSQAQASNTGELFF.

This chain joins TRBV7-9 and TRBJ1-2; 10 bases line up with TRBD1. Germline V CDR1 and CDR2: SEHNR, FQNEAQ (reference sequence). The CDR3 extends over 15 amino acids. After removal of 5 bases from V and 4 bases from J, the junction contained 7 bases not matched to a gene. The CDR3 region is CASSDWDRGVYGYTF. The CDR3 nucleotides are TGTGCCAGCAGCGATTGGGACAGGGGAGTCTATGGCTACACCTTC. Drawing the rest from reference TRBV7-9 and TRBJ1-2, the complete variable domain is DTGVSQNPRHKITKRGQNVTFRCDPISEHNRLYWYRQTLGQGPEFLTYFQNEAQLEKSRLLSDRFSAERPKGSFSTLEIQRTEQGDSAMYLCASSDWDRGVYGYTFGSGTRLTVV.

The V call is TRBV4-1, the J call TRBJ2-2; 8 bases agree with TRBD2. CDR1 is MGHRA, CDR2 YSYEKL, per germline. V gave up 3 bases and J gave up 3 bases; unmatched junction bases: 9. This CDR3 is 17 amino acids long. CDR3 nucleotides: TGCGCCAGCAGCCAGGGGGGGGCGGGAGGTGACACCGGGGAGCTGTTTTTT. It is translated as CASSQGGAGGDTGELFF.

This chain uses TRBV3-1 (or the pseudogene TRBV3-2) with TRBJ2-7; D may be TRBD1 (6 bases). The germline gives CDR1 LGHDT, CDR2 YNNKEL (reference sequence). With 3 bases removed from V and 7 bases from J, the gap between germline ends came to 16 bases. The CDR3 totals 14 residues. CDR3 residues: CASSQGTRGGEQYF. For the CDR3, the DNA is TGTGCCAGCAGCCAGGGGACCAGGGGCGGGGAGCAGTACTTC.

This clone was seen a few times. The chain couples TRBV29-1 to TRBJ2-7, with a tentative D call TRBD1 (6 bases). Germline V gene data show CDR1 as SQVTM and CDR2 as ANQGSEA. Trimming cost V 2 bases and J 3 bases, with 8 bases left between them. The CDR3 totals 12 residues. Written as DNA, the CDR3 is TGCAGCGTTGAACAACAGGGCTACGAGCAGTACTTC. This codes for CSVEQQGYEQYF.

This CDR3 is CASSQAQGWAGELFF. The CDR3, as DNA: TGCGCCAGCAGCCAAGCCCAGGGGTGGGCCGGGGAGCTGTTTTTT. This chain joins TRBV4-1 and TRBJ2-2; D possibly corresponds to TRBD1 (6 bases). CDR1 and CDR2 from the germline V gene are MGHRA and YSYEKL. The CDR3 extends over 15 amino acids. The V gene lost 1 base and the J gene lost 6 bases, with 12 bases spanning the gap.

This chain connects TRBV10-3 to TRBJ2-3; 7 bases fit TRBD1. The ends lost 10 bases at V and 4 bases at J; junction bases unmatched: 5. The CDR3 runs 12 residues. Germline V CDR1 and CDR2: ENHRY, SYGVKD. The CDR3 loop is CATEQGPDTQYF. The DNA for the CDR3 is TGTGCCACAGAACAGGGGCCAGATACGCAGTATTTT.

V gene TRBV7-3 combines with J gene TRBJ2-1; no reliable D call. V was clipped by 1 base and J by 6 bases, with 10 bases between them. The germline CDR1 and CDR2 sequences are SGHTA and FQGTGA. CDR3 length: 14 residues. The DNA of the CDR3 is TGTGCCAGCAGCTTAAACCCAGGTAGCAATGAGCAGTTCTTC. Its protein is CASSLNPGSNEQFF.

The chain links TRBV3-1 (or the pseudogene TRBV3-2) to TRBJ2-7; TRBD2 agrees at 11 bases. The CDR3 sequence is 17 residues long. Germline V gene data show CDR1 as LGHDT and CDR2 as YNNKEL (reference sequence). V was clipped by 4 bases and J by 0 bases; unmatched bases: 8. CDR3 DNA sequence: TGTGCCAGCAGCCCTCTTAGCGGGGGGGCCAGCTCCTACGAGCAGTACTTC. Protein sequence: CASSPLSGGASSYEQYF.

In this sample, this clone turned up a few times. CDR3 sequence reads: CASSQFVQGTEAFF. CDR3 DNA sequence: TGTGCCAGCAGCCAATTTGTACAGGGAACTGAAGCTTTCTTT. The chain has TRBV3-1 (or the pseudogene TRBV3-2) and TRBJ1-1; D might be TRBD1 (6 bases). Germline V CDR1 and CDR2: LGHDT, YNNKEL (reference sequence). This CDR3 has 14 amino acids. V gave up 2 bases and J gave up 5 bases, with 12 bases separating them.

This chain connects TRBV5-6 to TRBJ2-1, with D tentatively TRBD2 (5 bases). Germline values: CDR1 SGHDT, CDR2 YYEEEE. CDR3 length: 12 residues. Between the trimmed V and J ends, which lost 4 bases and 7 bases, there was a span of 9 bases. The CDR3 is CASSRTSNEQFF. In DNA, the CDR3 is TGTGCCAGCAGCAGGACTTCTAATGAGCAGTTCTTC.

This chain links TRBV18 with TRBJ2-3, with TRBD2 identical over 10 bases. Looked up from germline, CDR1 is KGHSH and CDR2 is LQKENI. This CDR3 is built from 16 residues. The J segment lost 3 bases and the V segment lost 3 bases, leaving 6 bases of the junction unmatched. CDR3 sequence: CASSPTIAGGTDTQYF. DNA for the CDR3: TGTGCCAGCTCACCTACCATAGCGGGAGGTACAGATACGCAGTATTTT.

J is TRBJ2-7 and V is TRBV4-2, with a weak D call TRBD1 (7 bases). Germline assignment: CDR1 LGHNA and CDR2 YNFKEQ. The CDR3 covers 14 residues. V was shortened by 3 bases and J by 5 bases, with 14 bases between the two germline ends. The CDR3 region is CASSQRQGGNEQYF. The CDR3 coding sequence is TGTGCCAGCAGCCAGAGACAGGGCGGGAACGAGCAGTACTTC.

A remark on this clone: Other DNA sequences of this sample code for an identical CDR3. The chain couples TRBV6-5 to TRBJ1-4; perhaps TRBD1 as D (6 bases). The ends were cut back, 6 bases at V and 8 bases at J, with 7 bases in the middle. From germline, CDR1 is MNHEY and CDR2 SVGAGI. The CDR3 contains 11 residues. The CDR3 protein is CASRDREKLFF. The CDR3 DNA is TGTGCCAGCAGGGACAGAGAAAAACTGTTTTTT.

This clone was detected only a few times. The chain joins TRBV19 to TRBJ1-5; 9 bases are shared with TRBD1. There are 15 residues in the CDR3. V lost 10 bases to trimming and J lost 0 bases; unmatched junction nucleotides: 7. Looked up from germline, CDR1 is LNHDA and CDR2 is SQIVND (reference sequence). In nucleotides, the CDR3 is TGTGCCACCCAGGACAGGGGCCCTAGCAATCAGCCCCAGCATTTT. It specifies CATQDRGPSNQPQHF.

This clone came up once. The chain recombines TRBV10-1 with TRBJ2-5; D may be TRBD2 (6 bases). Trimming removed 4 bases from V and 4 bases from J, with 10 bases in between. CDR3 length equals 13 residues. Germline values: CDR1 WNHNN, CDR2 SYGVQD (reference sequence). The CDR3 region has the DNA TGCGCCAGCAGTGGACTAGTCGGAGAGACCCAGTACTTC. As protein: CASSGLVGETQYF.

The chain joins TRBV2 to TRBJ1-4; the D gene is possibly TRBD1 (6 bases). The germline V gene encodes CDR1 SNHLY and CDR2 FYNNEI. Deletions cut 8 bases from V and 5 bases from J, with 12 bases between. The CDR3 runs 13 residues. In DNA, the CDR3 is TGTGCCAGCTTGAGGACAGTGAATGAAAAACTGTTTTTT. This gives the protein CASLRTVNEKLFF. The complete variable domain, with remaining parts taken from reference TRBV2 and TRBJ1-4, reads EPEVTQTPSHQVTQMGQEVILRCVPISNHLYFYWYRQILGQKVEFLVSFYNNEISEKSEIFDDQFSVERPDGSNFTLKIRSTKLEDSAMYFCASLRTVNEKLFFGSGTQLSVL.

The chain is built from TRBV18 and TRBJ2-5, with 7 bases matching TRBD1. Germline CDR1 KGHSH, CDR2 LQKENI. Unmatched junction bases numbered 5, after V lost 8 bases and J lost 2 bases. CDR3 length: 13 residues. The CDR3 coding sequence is TGTGCCAGCATCCGGGACAGACAAGAGACCCAGTACTTC. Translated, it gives CASIRDRQETQYF.

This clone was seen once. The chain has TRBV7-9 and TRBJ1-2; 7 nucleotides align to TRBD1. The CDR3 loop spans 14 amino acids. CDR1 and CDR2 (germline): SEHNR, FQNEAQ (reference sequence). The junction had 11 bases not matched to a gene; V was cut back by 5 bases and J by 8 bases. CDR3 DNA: TGTGCCAGCAGCCCGACAGGGTTTCGTCAAGGCTACACCTTC. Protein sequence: CASSPTGFRQGYTF. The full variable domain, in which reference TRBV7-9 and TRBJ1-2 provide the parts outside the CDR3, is DTGVSQNPRHKITKRGQNVTFRCDPISEHNRLYWYRQTLGQGPEFLTYFQNEAQLEKSRLLSDRFSAERPKGSFSTLEIQRTEQGDSAMYLCASSPTGFRQGYTFGSGTRLTVV.

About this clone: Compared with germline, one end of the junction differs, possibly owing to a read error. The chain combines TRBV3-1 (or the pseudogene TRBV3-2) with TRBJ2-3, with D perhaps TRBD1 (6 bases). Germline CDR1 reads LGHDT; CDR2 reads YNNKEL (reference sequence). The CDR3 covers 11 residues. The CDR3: CASSTGPPTHF. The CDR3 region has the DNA TGTGCCAGCAGCACAGGGCCTCCAACCCATTTT.

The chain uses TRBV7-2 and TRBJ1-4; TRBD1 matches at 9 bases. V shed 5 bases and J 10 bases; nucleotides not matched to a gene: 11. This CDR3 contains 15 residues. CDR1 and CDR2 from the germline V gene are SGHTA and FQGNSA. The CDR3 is CASSRDDRGFGKLFF. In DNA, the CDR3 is TGTGCCAGCAGCCGGGACGACAGGGGGTTCGGAAAACTGTTTTTT.

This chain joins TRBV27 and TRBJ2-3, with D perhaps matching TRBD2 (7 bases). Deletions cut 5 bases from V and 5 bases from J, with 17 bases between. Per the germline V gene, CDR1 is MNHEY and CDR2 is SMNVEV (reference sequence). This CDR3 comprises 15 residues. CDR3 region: CASSHRIRGGDTQYF. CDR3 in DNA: TGTGCCAGCAGTCACCGAATTAGGGGGGGAGATACGCAGTATTTT.

This CDR3 is CAWRAIAGAYNEQFF. The DNA for the CDR3 is TGTGCCTGGAGGGCGATTGCGGGAGCCTACAATGAGCAGTTCTTC. This chain links TRBV30 with TRBJ2-1; 7 nucleotides align to TRBD2. The CDR3 extends over 15 amino acids. V dropped 3 bases and J dropped 2; count of bases not matched to a gene: 7. CDR1 and CDR2 (germline): GTSNPN, SVGIG (reference sequence).